These T cell receptor beta chains were read from a single sample in a study of PD-1 blockade in mismatch repair-deficient tumors. Assay used: immunoSEQ multiplex PCR; TCRdb lists only in-frame clones, some missing. Of about 39,000 clones listed, roughly 83% are singletons. This specimen was PBMCs, taken roughly 40 weeks after starting pembrolizumab. These receptors were taken from an adult with mismatch repair-deficient cancer. The CDR3 runs from the conserved cysteine through the conserved F or W. The D gene is left open where the match is weak. Clone size appears in some rows only: once, few, many, or a class for an expanded clone.

d_call j_call cdr3_length clone_size v_call cdr3_aa cdr3_nt
TRBD2 TRBJ2-7 12 . TRBV29-1 CSVGLPGGEQYF TGCAGCGTTGGTCTCCCGGGAGGCGAGCAGTACTTC
. TRBJ1-1 13 . TRBV7-8 CASSLPNPAEAFF TGTGCCAGCAGCCTACCAAACCCGGCTGAAGCTTTCTTT
. TRBJ1-1 13 . TRBV10-1 CASSETGGTEAFF TGCGCCAGCAGTGAGACGGGGGGCACTGAAGCTTTCTTT
TRBD1 TRBJ1-2 16 once TRBV18 CASSPPSTGGAYGYTF TGCGCCAGCTCACCACCGAGCACAGGGGGCGCCTATGGCTACACCTTC
TRBD2 TRBJ2-7 16 few TRBV5-1 CASSLGTSGRAYEQYF TGCGCCAGCAGCTTGGGGACTAGCGGGAGGGCGTACGAGCAGTACTTC
TRBD1 TRBJ1-3 16 . TRBV5-4 CASSTPGQGTGNTIYF TGTGCCAGCAGTACGCCGGGACAGGGGACTGGAAACACCATATATTTT
. TRBJ1-6 14 . TRBV28 CASTPGLSNSPLHF TGTGCCAGCACACCCGGACTTTCTAATTCACCCCTCCACTTT
TRBD2 TRBJ2-2 16 . TRBV7-9 CASSRGVSGNTGELFF TGTGCCAGCAGTCGGGGGGTGAGCGGTAACACCGGGGAGCTGTTTTTT
. TRBJ1-6 12 . TRBV28 CASSFSESPLHF TGTGCCAGCAGTTTCTCGGAGTCACCCCTCCACTTT
. TRBJ2-3 13 once TRBV6-4 CASSSRATDTQYF TGTGCCAGCAGTTCGCGAGCCACAGATACGCAGTATTTT
TRBD1 TRBJ2-5 15 . TRBV13 CASSFTWDRRGTQYF TGTGCCAGCAGCTTCACATGGGACAGGCGGGGGACCCAGTACTTC
TRBD1 TRBJ1-2 14 . TRBV5-6 CASSRPTGTDGYTF TGTGCCAGCAGCCGCCCGACAGGGACGGACGGCTACACCTTC
TRBD2 TRBJ2-7 13 few TRBV28 CASRGGRLGEQYF TGTGCCAGCAGGGGCGGGAGGTTGGGCGAGCAGTACTTC
TRBD2 TRBJ2-1 16 once TRBV19 CASSPRTSGHYNEQFF TGTGCCAGTAGTCCGCGGACTAGCGGGCACTACAATGAGCAGTTCTTC
TRBD1 TRBJ2-7 16 . TRBV9 CASSVEPGQGNYEQYF TGTGCCAGCAGCGTGGAACCGGGACAGGGGAATTACGAGCAGTACTTC
. TRBJ2-7 15 . TRBV5-1 CASSLETDGPYEQYF TGCGCCAGCAGCTTGGAGACAGACGGTCCCTACGAGCAGTACTTC
. TRBJ2-3 13 . TRBV9 CASSQVVGDTQYF TGTGCCAGCAGCCAGGTGGTGGGAGATACGCAGTATTTT
TRBD1 TRBJ2-7 14 . TRBV5-8 CASSLGQGADEQYF TGTGCCAGCAGCTTGGGACAGGGGGCGGACGAGCAGTACTTC
. TRBJ2-2 12 few TRBV30 CAWSVSTGELFF TGTGCCTGGAGTGTGAGTACCGGGGAGCTGTTTTTT
. TRBJ2-7 13 . TRBV19 CASSTAATYEQYF TGTGCCAGTAGTACGGCGGCGACCTACGAGCAGTACTTC
. TRBJ2-3 11 . TRBV7-9 CASSDRDTQYF TGTGCCAGCAGCGACAGGGATACGCAGTATTTT
. TRBJ1-6 15 once TRBV9 CASSASSSYNSPLHF TGTGCCAGCAGTGCTTCGAGCTCCTATAATTCACCCCTCCACTTT
TRBD2 TRBJ2-3 15 . TRBV19 CASTSSGSFADTQYF TGTGCCAGTACCTCTAGCGGGAGCTTCGCAGATACGCAGTATTTT
. TRBJ2-1 16 . TRBV7-9 CASSLGGTGATNEQFF TGTGCCAGCAGCTTGGGAGGTACAGGGGCTACCAATGAGCAGTTCTTC
. TRBJ2-7 9 . TRBV28 CASGDRQYF TGTGCCAGCGGAGACCGGCAGTACTTC
TRBD1 TRBJ1-1 16 . TRBV28 CASRPRQGAVGTEAFF TGTGCCAGCAGGCCGCGACAGGGTGCGGTGGGCACTGAAGCTTTCTTT
. TRBJ1-1 13 . TRBV7-6 CASSKGQYTEAFF TGTGCCAGCAGCAAGGGACAATACACTGAAGCTTTCTTT
. TRBJ2-7 14 . TRBV5-1 CASSFGTGGYEQYF TGCGCCAGCAGCTTTGGGACCGGGGGCTACGAGCAGTACTTC
TRBD2 TRBJ2-1 16 . TRBV27 CASSDLGLAGGYEQFF TGTGCCAGCAGTGACCTGGGACTAGCGGGAGGGTATGAGCAGTTCTTC
. TRBJ1-5 16 . TRBV30 CAWSRGGGTWDQPQHF TGTGCCTGGAGTAGGGGTGGAGGGACTTGGGATCAGCCCCAGCATTTT
TRBD1 TRBJ1-4 16 . TRBV19 CASSLLPGQGNEKLFF TGTGCCAGTAGCCTCTTGCCGGGACAGGGAAATGAAAAACTGTTTTTT
TRBD1 TRBJ1-1 13 . TRBV10-3 CAIRGQPNTEAFF TGTGCCATCAGGGGACAGCCGAACACTGAAGCTTTCTTT
. TRBJ2-7 15 few TRBV11-1 CASSPRGGFGYEQYF TGTGCCAGCAGCCCCAGAGGAGGCTTCGGCTACGAGCAGTACTTC
TRBD1 TRBJ2-2 17 . TRBV5-8 CASSLLITDRDTGELFF TGTGCCAGCAGCCTATTAATAACTGACAGGGACACCGGGGAGCTGTTTTTT
TRBD2 TRBJ2-7 19 . TRBV5-6 CASSSDREGLAGLPYEQYF TGTGCCAGCAGCAGCGACAGGGAGGGTCTAGCGGGGTTACCCTACGAGCAGTACTTC
. TRBJ2-4 17 . TRBV4-1 CASSHPTSDRTKNIQYF TGCGCCAGCAGCCACCCGACCAGCGATCGAACCAAAAACATTCAGTACTTC
. TRBJ1-6 19 . TRBV5-1 CASRRTMIATDRFDSPLHF TGCGCCAGCAGACGAACTATGATTGCCACCGACAGGTTTGATTCACCCCTCCACTTT
TRBD1 TRBJ2-3 14 . TRBV5-1 CASGPGTDTDTQYF TGCGCCAGCGGACCCGGGACAGACACAGATACGCAGTATTTT
. TRBJ2-7 16 . TRBV18 CASSPEAAYYSYEQYF TGTGCCAGCTCACCAGAAGCAGCTTACTACTCCTACGAGCAGTACTTC
. TRBJ1-2 15 . TRBV18 CASSPPTAPSYGYTF TGTGCCAGCTCACCACCGACAGCCCCGTCCTATGGCTACACCTTC
. TRBJ2-1 16 . TRBV7-2 CASSLNPTGGRNEQFF TGTGCCAGCAGCTTAAACCCCACTGGTGGGAGGAATGAGCAGTTCTTC
. TRBJ2-1 17 . TRBV15 CATSRDRASWFDNEQFF TGTGCCACCAGCAGAGATCGGGCTAGCTGGTTCGACAATGAGCAGTTCTTC
TRBD2 TRBJ2-3 15 once TRBV7-2 CASSFGLAGEGTQYF TGTGCCAGCAGCTTTGGACTAGCGGGAGAAGGTACGCAGTATTTT
. TRBJ2-1 13 . TRBV7-9 CASLADSYNEQFF TGTGCCAGCTTAGCAGACTCCTACAATGAGCAGTTCTTC
. TRBJ1-2 14 . TRBV19 CASSSMDSLYGYTF TGTGCCAGTAGTTCTATGGACAGCCTCTATGGCTACACCTTC
TRBD2 TRBJ2-1 14 . TRBV30 CAWSRLAGGGEQFF TGTGCCTGGAGTAGACTAGCGGGAGGGGGTGAGCAGTTCTTC
TRBD1 TRBJ1-1 16 . TRBV14 CASSHWTGGKVGEAFF TGTGCCAGCAGCCATTGGACAGGGGGCAAAGTCGGTGAAGCTTTCTTT
. TRBJ2-5 12 . TRBV7-3 CASSLYGETQYF TGTGCCAGCAGCTTATACGGTGAGACCCAGTACTTC
TRBD1 TRBJ1-2 13 . TRBV5-8 CASSLQGRIGYTF TGTGCCAGCAGCTTACAGGGGAGGATTGGCTACACCTTC
TRBD2 TRBJ2-7 15 . TRBV4-2 CASSQGLADSYEQYF TGTGCCAGCAGCCAAGGACTAGCGGACTCCTACGAGCAGTACTTC
TRBD2 TRBJ2-1 15 . TRBV4-1 CASSRIGTRDGEQFF TGCGCCAGCAGCCGGATCGGGACTAGGGATGGGGAGCAGTTCTTC
TRBD2 TRBJ2-3 12 . TRBV27 CASSGYPDTQYF TGTGCCAGTAGCGGGTATCCAGATACGCAGTATTTT
TRBD1 TRBJ1-4 13 . TRBV15 CATSRRGQGELFF TGTGCCACCAGCAGACGAGGACAGGGGGAACTGTTTTTT